This is a list of T cell receptor beta chains from one sample in a study of T cells in Graves' hyperthyroidism and ophthalmopathy. Via MiXCR, TCRdb re-called the multiplex PCR reads, giving one row per CDR3 protein. The repertoire holds 300,000 to 450,000 distinct CDR3 sequences, with around a sixth as singletons. Material for sequencing was blood. Receptors were obtained from a woman in her thirties or forties with Graves' ophthalmopathy. Each CDR3 is given with its conserved first and last residue. Fields, in order: clone size, V gene, D gene, J gene, CDR3 DNA, CDR3 protein. The D gene is left open where the match is weak. Only some rows state a clone size, as once, few, many or a class for expanded clones.

clone size: many
V gene: TRBV25-1
D gene: -
J gene: TRBJ1-2
CDR3 DNA: TGTGCCAGCAGCGACCCAGGGGTGACCCCGGGTGGCTACACCTTC
CDR3 protein: CASSDPGVTPGGYTF

clone size: many
V gene: TRBV2
D gene: -
J gene: TRBJ2-6
CDR3 DNA: TGTGCCAGCAAAGCCGCTGGGGCCAACGTCCTGACTTTC
CDR3 protein: CASKAAGANVLTF

clone size: many
V gene: TRBV7-2
D gene: -
J gene: TRBJ1-2
CDR3 DNA: TGTGCCAGCAGCCAATCCGTTAGGCCGGGGACCTATGGCTACACCTTC
CDR3 protein: CASSQSVRPGTYGYTF

clone size: few
V gene: TRBV12-3/TRBV12-4
D gene: -
J gene: TRBJ1-1
CDR3 DNA: TGTGCCAGCCGTTCCGGGACAATGAACACTGAAGCTTTCTTT
CDR3 protein: CASRSGTMNTEAFF

clone size: many
V gene: TRBV28
D gene: -
J gene: TRBJ1-1
CDR3 DNA: TGTGCCAGCAGTTTGCCAGGGCGGAACACTGAAGCTTTCTTT
CDR3 protein: CASSLPGRNTEAFF

clone size: many
V gene: TRBV6-1
D gene: TRBD1
J gene: TRBJ1-1
CDR3 DNA: TGTGCCAGCAGACCGGACAGGGGTCGGGACACTGAAGCTTTCTTT
CDR3 protein: CASRPDRGRDTEAFF

clone size: many
V gene: TRBV13
D gene: TRBD1
J gene: TRBJ1-1
CDR3 DNA: TGTGCCAGCAGCTTAGAATCTGGTGCAGGGGGCATGGAAGCTTTCTTT
CDR3 protein: CASSLESGAGGMEAFF

clone size: -
V gene: TRBV11-2
D gene: TRBD2
J gene: TRBJ2-7
CDR3 DNA: TGTGCCAGCAGCTTTACGGGACTAGCGGGAGGGCCCGGCTACGAGCAGTACTTC
CDR3 protein: CASSFTGLAGGPGYEQYF

clone size: many
V gene: TRBV5-1
D gene: -
J gene: TRBJ1-3
CDR3 DNA: TGCGCCAGCAGCTTGGAGAGAGGCAGCTCTGGAAACACCATATATTTT
CDR3 protein: CASSLERGSSGNTIYF

clone size: many
V gene: TRBV12-5
D gene: -
J gene: TRBJ1-2
CDR3 DNA: TGTGCTAGTGGTCGCGACGGAGAAATGACGGGTGGCTACACCTTC
CDR3 protein: CASGRDGEMTGGYTF

clone size: many
V gene: TRBV28
D gene: TRBD1
J gene: TRBJ1-5
CDR3 DNA: TGTGCCAGCAGTCCAGGACAGGGGAGCCAGCCCCAGCATTTT
CDR3 protein: CASSPGQGSQPQHF

clone size: many
V gene: TRBV20-1
D gene: TRBD1
J gene: TRBJ1-5
CDR3 DNA: TGCAGTGCTACTACGACAGGGTCGAATCAGCCCCAGCATTTT
CDR3 protein: CSATTTGSNQPQHF

clone size: many
V gene: TRBV7-2
D gene: TRBD1
J gene: TRBJ2-7
CDR3 DNA: TGTGCCAGCAGCCAGGGACAGGGGGCGGCCTACGAGCAGTACTTC
CDR3 protein: CASSQGQGAAYEQYF

clone size: many
V gene: TRBV27
D gene: -
J gene: TRBJ2-7
CDR3 DNA: TGTGCCAGCAGTCCCCTTCCTCTACGCGAGCAGTACTTC
CDR3 protein: CASSPLPLREQYF

clone size: many
V gene: TRBV19
D gene: TRBD1
J gene: TRBJ1-5
CDR3 DNA: TGTGCCAGTAGTTCGGACAGGAGAAGCAGTTTGCCCCAGCATTTT
CDR3 protein: CASSSDRRSSLPQHF

clone size: -
V gene: TRBV28
D gene: -
J gene: TRBJ2-7
CDR3 DNA: TGTGCCACCAGTTTGCTGGCTAAGGGGGACGAGCAGTACTTC
CDR3 protein: CATSLLAKGDEQYF

clone size: -
V gene: TRBV5-1
D gene: -
J gene: TRBJ1-2
CDR3 DNA: TGCGCCAGCAGCTTGGGTGGGGGAGCGGGCGGCTACACCTTC
CDR3 protein: CASSLGGGAGGYTF

clone size: -
V gene: TRBV2
D gene: -
J gene: TRBJ2-5
CDR3 DNA: TGTGCCAGCAGTGAAGTTGTGGGGAAAGAGACCCAGTACTTC
CDR3 protein: CASSEVVGKETQYF

clone size: many
V gene: TRBV19
D gene: -
J gene: TRBJ2-7
CDR3 DNA: TGTGCCAGTAGTCCTACAAGCGGATACGAGCAGTACTTC
CDR3 protein: CASSPTSGYEQYF

clone size: many
V gene: TRBV15
D gene: -
J gene: TRBJ1-1
CDR3 DNA: TGTGCCACCAGCAGAGATTTTGGGAACACTGAAGCTTTCTTT
CDR3 protein: CATSRDFGNTEAFF

clone size: -
V gene: TRBV20-1
D gene: -
J gene: TRBJ2-7
CDR3 DNA: TGCAGTGCCATGAGCTCCTACGAGCAGTACTTC
CDR3 protein: CSAMSSYEQYF

clone size: few
V gene: TRBV11-2
D gene: -
J gene: TRBJ2-5
CDR3 DNA: TGTGCCAGCAGCTTAGAAAAACGAGAGACCCAGTACTTC
CDR3 protein: CASSLEKRETQYF

clone size: many
V gene: TRBV19
D gene: TRBD2
J gene: TRBJ2-7
CDR3 DNA: TGTGCCAGTAGTTACCAGCGGGACTACGAGCAGTACTTC
CDR3 protein: CASSYQRDYEQYF

clone size: many
V gene: TRBV7-9
D gene: -
J gene: TRBJ2-7
CDR3 DNA: TGTGCCAGCAGCTCCCCAGGCAGGATGGGCGAGCAGTACTTC
CDR3 protein: CASSSPGRMGEQYF

clone size: few
V gene: TRBV12-3/TRBV12-4
D gene: TRBD1
J gene: TRBJ2-5
CDR3 DNA: TGTGCCAGCAGGACAGGGGGGATCGAGACCCAGTACTTC
CDR3 protein: CASRTGGIETQYF

clone size: many
V gene: TRBV6-5
D gene: -
J gene: TRBJ2-7
CDR3 DNA: TGTGCCAGCACCCAGGGGATTTACGAGCAGTACTTC
CDR3 protein: CASTQGIYEQYF

clone size: many
V gene: TRBV7-9
D gene: -
J gene: TRBJ2-7
CDR3 DNA: TGTGCCAGCAGCCCAGATGGAGGGGGCAACGAGCAGTACTTC
CDR3 protein: CASSPDGGGNEQYF

clone size: many
V gene: TRBV12-3/TRBV12-4
D gene: -
J gene: TRBJ1-5
CDR3 DNA: TGTGCCAGCAGTTACTCCGGGGGACCCCAGCATTTT
CDR3 protein: CASSYSGGPQHF

clone size: many
V gene: TRBV20-1
D gene: TRBD1
J gene: TRBJ1-1
CDR3 DNA: TGCAGTGCCCGGGACAGGGCTTGGGGGAACACTGAAGCTTTCTTT
CDR3 protein: CSARDRAWGNTEAFF

clone size: many
V gene: TRBV6-1
D gene: -
J gene: TRBJ1-1
CDR3 DNA: TGTGCCAGCAGTGAACCCCGACTCAAGAGGAACACTGAAGCTTTCTTT
CDR3 protein: CASSEPRLKRNTEAFF

clone size: many
V gene: TRBV7-2
D gene: -
J gene: TRBJ1-1
CDR3 DNA: TGTGCCAGCAGCTTAGATTTTGGTGAAGCTTTCTTT
CDR3 protein: CASSLDFGEAFF

clone size: many
V gene: TRBV12-3/TRBV12-4
D gene: -
J gene: TRBJ1-1
CDR3 DNA: TGTGCCAGCAGTTTCGAGGGCAGGGTTGGCACTGAAGCTTTCTTT
CDR3 protein: CASSFEGRVGTEAFF

clone size: many
V gene: TRBV28
D gene: TRBD1
J gene: TRBJ1-2
CDR3 DNA: TGTGCCAGCAGCTCTGGACAGGGCGCAGGCTACACCTTC
CDR3 protein: CASSSGQGAGYTF

clone size: many
V gene: TRBV7-2
D gene: -
J gene: TRBJ2-7
CDR3 DNA: TGTGCCAGCAGGCTCGCGGGTGCCTACGAGCAGTACTTC
CDR3 protein: CASRLAGAYEQYF

clone size: many
V gene: TRBV6-1
D gene: TRBD1
J gene: TRBJ2-7
CDR3 DNA: TGTGCCAGCACTCGCCGGGACAGGGACCACGAGCAGTACTTC
CDR3 protein: CASTRRDRDHEQYF

clone size: many
V gene: TRBV2
D gene: TRBD1
J gene: TRBJ1-2
CDR3 DNA: TGTGCCAGCAGTGAAGGGGGGACAGGGAGTGGCTACACCTTC
CDR3 protein: CASSEGGTGSGYTF

clone size: many
V gene: TRBV20-1
D gene: TRBD1
J gene: TRBJ1-2
CDR3 DNA: TGCAGTGCTAGTCTATCCGCCGGGACAGGGGTTGGCTACACCTTC
CDR3 protein: CSASLSAGTGVGYTF

clone size: many
V gene: TRBV10-1
D gene: -
J gene: TRBJ2-7
CDR3 DNA: TGCGCCAGCAGAAGGGCCTACGAGCAGTACTTC
CDR3 protein: CASRRAYEQYF

clone size: many
V gene: TRBV12-3/TRBV12-4
D gene: TRBD1
J gene: TRBJ2-5
CDR3 DNA: TGTGCCAGCAGGTCCGGGGCAGGGGGCTTGAAGACCCAGTACTTC
CDR3 protein: CASRSGAGGLKTQYF

clone size: many
V gene: TRBV20-1
D gene: -
J gene: TRBJ2-7
CDR3 DNA: TGCAGTGCTAGGACTCGACTCTACGAGCAGTACTTC
CDR3 protein: CSARTRLYEQYF

clone size: many
V gene: TRBV10-3
D gene: -
J gene: TRBJ2-3
CDR3 DNA: TGTGCCATCGCCAGCGTATCAGATACGCAGTATTTT
CDR3 protein: CAIASVSDTQYF

clone size: -
V gene: TRBV5-1
D gene: -
J gene: TRBJ2-2
CDR3 DNA: TGCGCCAGCAGCCTGCTGGGGGGGCGCGGCGGGGAGCTGTTTTTT
CDR3 protein: CASSLLGGRGGELFF

clone size: many
V gene: TRBV6-1
D gene: -
J gene: TRBJ1-2
CDR3 DNA: TGTGCCAGCAGCCCCACAGCTTATGGCTACACCTTC
CDR3 protein: CASSPTAYGYTF

clone size: many
V gene: TRBV5-1
D gene: TRBD1
J gene: TRBJ2-6
CDR3 DNA: TGCGCCAGCAGCGCGACAGGGTTCTCGGGGGCCAACGTCCTGACTTTC
CDR3 protein: CASSATGFSGANVLTF

clone size: many
V gene: TRBV9
D gene: -
J gene: TRBJ1-1
CDR3 DNA: TGTGCCAGCAGCGTAGTACCCGGGCTCACTGAAGCTTTCTTT
CDR3 protein: CASSVVPGLTEAFF

clone size: many
V gene: TRBV2
D gene: -
J gene: TRBJ1-2
CDR3 DNA: TGTGCCAGCAGTGAGGAAAACTATGGCTACACCTTC
CDR3 protein: CASSEENYGYTF

clone size: many
V gene: TRBV11-2
D gene: -
J gene: TRBJ1-1
CDR3 DNA: TGTGCCAGCAGCTTAATGAGATACACTGAAGCTTTCTTT
CDR3 protein: CASSLMRYTEAFF

clone size: -
V gene: TRBV20-1
D gene: -
J gene: TRBJ2-7
CDR3 DNA: TGCAGTGGTAGAAATCCTCCCGAAATGAACAGCTACGAGCAGTACTTC
CDR3 protein: CSGRNPPEMNSYEQYF

clone size: -
V gene: TRBV28
D gene: -
J gene: TRBJ2-5
CDR3 DNA: TGTGCCAGCAGTCACCGGGAGTTCCAAGAGACCCAGTACTTC
CDR3 protein: CASSHREFQETQYF

clone size: many
V gene: TRBV9
D gene: -
J gene: TRBJ2-5
CDR3 DNA: TGTGCCAGCAGCGTAGATTTGGGAGAGACCCAGTACTTC
CDR3 protein: CASSVDLGETQYF

clone size: few
V gene: TRBV28
D gene: TRBD2
J gene: TRBJ2-7
CDR3 DNA: TGTGCCAGCAGTTTACTGCGGCGGGGGGAGGACGAGCAGTACTTC
CDR3 protein: CASSLLRRGEDEQYF